Only one count was recorded for the clone carrying this T cell receptor (beta chain). No antigen is known for it. The data originate from a study of vaccination and CD4 T cells after COVID-19. An Oncomine TCR Beta short-read assay was used to sequence the DNA from cultured CD4+ T cells. TCRdb processed the PCR reads anew with MiXCR; each CDR3 protein has one entry. The table has some 16,000 distinct CDR3 sequences, about 75% seen once. Germline CDR1 SNHLY, CDR2 FYNNEI. The CDR3 is made up of 14 amino acids. Between the trimmed V and J ends, which lost 8 bases and 4 bases, there was a span of 17 bases. Treatment noted: roughly 11-day PBMC culture with coronavirus spike peptide pools or control peptides (ViraFEST assay). Once peptide pools had expanded antigen-specific T cells, ViraFEST sequenced TCRs.

The clonotype was recovered from a human donor who had recovered from COVID-19. The V gene is TRBV2, the J gene TRBJ1-1; possible D gene TRBD1, 6 bases. Sequencing was performed on CD4+ T cells from blood, cultured in vitro. DNA for the CDR3: TGTGCCAGCGGGGAAGGGGGAGTTGGCACTGAAGCTTTCTTT. The encoded protein is CASGEGGVGTEAFF.